The next 22 T cell receptor beta chains were all read from a single sample in a study of cytomegalovirus exposure and HLA in healthy donors. Primers: 60 Vbeta forward and 13 Jbeta reverse. Measured with immunoSEQ multiplex PCR; TCRdb has only the in-frame clones, and not every one. This table holds under 150,000 clones, about 80% found once. The sequenced sample was PBMCs. The receptors derive from a man aged 40-55 years in good health and CMV-seropositive.

The rearrangement links TRBV7-8 to TRBJ1-5, with TRBD1 matching over 9 bases. The V segment lost 5 bases and the J segment 5 bases; nucleotides outside the gene matches: 7. CDR1 SGHVS and CDR2 FQNEAQ come from the germline V gene. The CDR3 has 15 amino acids. The CDR3 loop is CASSPGRTGDQPQHF. CDR3 DNA: TGTGCCAGCAGCCCAGGGCGGACAGGGGATCAGCCCCAGCATTTT.

This chain connects TRBV6-1 to TRBJ1-1, with a weak D call TRBD1 (6 bases). The germline V gene encodes CDR1 MNHNS and CDR2 SASEGT. The length of the CDR3 is 14 residues. The ends were cut back, 7 bases at V and 4 bases at J, with 16 bases in the middle. CDR3 coding DNA: TGTGCCAGCACTCCGACAGGAGTATTCACTGAAGCTTTCTTT. This sequence encodes CASTPTGVFTEAFF.

The V call is TRBV5-1, the J call TRBJ2-2, with 7 nucleotides matching TRBD1. The V segment lost 5 bases and the J segment 7 bases; nucleotides outside the gene matches: 11. CDR1 and CDR2 from the germline V gene are SGHRS and YFSETQ. The CDR3 loop spans 15 amino acids. In DNA, the CDR3 is TGCGCCAGCAGTTCTACAACAGGGGAAGGCGGGGAGCTGTTTTTT. Translating gives CASSSTTGEGGELFF.

The chain has TRBV7-9 and TRBJ1-1; D remains unclear. Trimming took off 2 bases at V and 2 bases at J, with 9 bases between the two ends. Germline-derived CDR1 and CDR2 are SEHNR and FQNEAQ (reference sequence). This CDR3 is built from 14 residues. The CDR3 region has the DNA TGTGCCAGCAGCTTACGGTCACTCAACACTGAAGCTTTCTTT. Its protein product is CASSLRSLNTEAFF.

The V gene is TRBV6-1, the J gene TRBJ2-3; weak D call: TRBD1 (6 bases). V gave up 6 bases and J gave up 6 bases, with 7 bases separating them. The CDR3 runs 11 residues. CDR1 MNHNS and CDR2 SASEGT come from the germline V gene. The CDR3 bases are TGTGCCAGCAGAACAGGGGATACGCAGTATTTT. Translated: CASRTGDTQYF.

This chain uses TRBV14 with TRBJ2-7, with D possibly being TRBD1 (5 bases). The germline V gene has CDR1 SGHDN and CDR2 FVKESK. The CDR3 has 14 amino acids. V lost 4 bases to trimming and J lost 3 bases, with 13 bases between them. The CDR3 region has the DNA TGTGCCAGCAGCCGGGGCAGTAATCACTACGAGCAGTACTTC. Amino acid sequence: CASSRGSNHYEQYF.

The chain combines TRBV9 with TRBJ2-2, with TRBD1 identical over 11 bases. In germline, CDR1 is SGDLS, CDR2 YYNGEE. The CDR3 runs 16 residues. The V and J ends lost 4 bases and 7 bases, in that order; junction bases with no gene match: 9. CDR3 sequence (DNA): TGTGCCAGCAGCCCACCCGGACAGGGGGCCGTCGGGGAGCTGTTTTTT. Encoded protein: CASSPPGQGAVGELFF.

The chain uses TRBV27 and TRBJ2-3; 9 bases align to TRBD2. V was pared by 3 bases and J by 1 base, with 2 bases of the junction left unmatched. CDR1 MNHEY and CDR2 SMNVEV come from the germline V gene (reference sequence). The CDR3 has 15 amino acids. The CDR3 sequence is CASSFLAGRTDTQYF. CDR3 nucleotide sequence: TGTGCCAGCAGTTTTCTAGCGGGACGCACAGATACGCAGTATTTT.

This clone turned up a few times. CDR3 coding DNA: TGTGCCAGCTACAGGAGCAAAAGTAGTGTAGGTGAAAAACTGTTTTTT. Residues: CASYRSKSSVGEKLFF. The J gene is TRBJ1-4, the V gene TRBV2; D may be TRBD1 (5 bases). Germline CDR1 SNHLY, CDR2 FYNNEI. The CDR3 runs 16 residues. The V and J ends lost 8 bases and 7 bases respectively, with 23 bases between them.

In this sample, this clone turned up once. This sequence joins TRBV7-9 and TRBJ2-3, with TRBD2 matching 8 bases. Looked up from germline, CDR1 is SEHNR and CDR2 is FQNEAQ (reference sequence). The CDR3 is 14 amino acids. J gave up 2 bases and V 10 bases, and 8 bases lay outside the gene matches. The CDR3 here is CATRPGGVTDTQYF. Here the CDR3 DNA reads TGTGCCACTAGGCCGGGGGGGGTCACAGATACGCAGTATTTT.

This rearrangement joins TRBV6-6 to TRBJ1-1, with D tentatively TRBD1 (5 bases). Germline V gene lookup returns CDR1 MNHNY and CDR2 SVGAGI (reference sequence). The CDR3 has 14 amino acids. Trimming removed 5 bases from V and 1 base from J, with 11 bases in between. The CDR3 spells CASSPWGGNTEAFF. The CDR3 coding sequence is TGTGCCAGCAGTCCCTGGGGGGGGAACACTGAAGCTTTCTTT.

V and J are TRBV9 and TRBJ1-1; the D is unclear. Trimming removed 4 bases at V and 0 bases at J, with 13 bases between. The CDR3 has 15 amino acids. Germline values: CDR1 SGDLS, CDR2 YYNGEE. The DNA for the CDR3 is TGTGCCAGCAGCCCCGCAGCGCTCATGAACACTGAAGCTTTCTTT. It yields the protein CASSPAALMNTEAFF.

This clone was seen a few times. V gene TRBV28 combines with J gene TRBJ2-1; 9 positions agree with TRBD2. The trim removed 5 bases at V and 5 bases at J, leaving 10 bases unmatched. Per germline, CDR1 MDHEN and CDR2 SYDVKM. The CDR3 has 16 residues. The DNA of the CDR3 is TGTGCCAGCAGTCTCGAAGGAGCGGGGGGCAACAATGAGCAGTTCTTC. Translation gives CASSLEGAGGNNEQFF.

The chain carries TRBV5-1 and TRBJ1-6; D not certain. This CDR3 has 15 residues. The V end lost 4 bases, the J end lost 6 bases, and 14 bases lay between the germline ends. Germline V gene sequence: CDR1 SGHRS, CDR2 YFSETQ. The CDR3 nucleotides are TGCGCCAGCAGCCCTGACGGGAGAGGTAATTCACCCCTCCACTTT. Translating it yields CASSPDGRGNSPLHF.

V gene TRBV7-6 combines with J gene TRBJ2-3, with 9 bases aligning to TRBD2. The CDR3 consists of 16 residues. Unmatched junction bases numbered 3, after V lost 1 base and J lost 1 base. Germline CDR1 reads SGHVS; CDR2 reads FNYEAQ. The CDR3 region is CASSLGLAGRTDTQYF. DNA for the CDR3: TGTGCCAGCAGCTTAGGCCTAGCGGGGCGCACAGATACGCAGTATTTT.

The chain has TRBV7-9 and TRBJ1-2; 9 bases are shared with TRBD1. With 5 bases clipped from V and 7 bases from J, the junction kept 5 bases outside the gene matches. The CDR3 is made up of 13 amino acids. Germline V gene data show CDR1 as SEHNR and CDR2 as FQNEAQ (reference sequence). The CDR3 DNA is TGTGCCAGCAGCCCCGGGACAGGGAGTGGCTACACCTTC. Residues: CASSPGTGSGYTF.

The rearrangement joins TRBV5-1 to TRBJ2-3; D is unclear. Germline V gives CDR1 SGHRS, CDR2 YFSETQ. CDR3 length equals 15 residues. The ends were cut back, 2 bases at V and 4 bases at J, with 14 bases in the middle. Here the CDR3 DNA reads TGCGCCAGCAGCTTCTCTCTGGTACAGCCAGATACGCAGTATTTT. The encoded protein is CASSFSLVQPDTQYF.

This clone was recorded only once. The chain uses TRBV10-3 and TRBJ2-2; 7 bases are shared with TRBD2. The V segment lost 2 bases and the J segment 1 base; nucleotides outside the gene matches: 7. From germline, CDR1 is ENHRY and CDR2 SYGVKD. The CDR3 has 17 residues. CDR3: CAISESSAGVNTGELFF. The CDR3, as DNA: TGTGCCATCAGTGAGAGCTCGGCGGGAGTGAACACCGGGGAGCTGTTTTTT.

The V call is TRBV7-2, the J call TRBJ2-7; 7 nucleotides match TRBD2. The CDR3 runs to 14 residues. Per germline, CDR1 SGHTA and CDR2 FQGNSA. V gave up 5 bases and J gave up 7 bases; unmatched junction bases: 11. The CDR3 here is CASSLPGLWREQYF. The CDR3 DNA follows: TGTGCCAGCAGCCTGCCGGGACTATGGCGAGAGCAGTACTTC.

The chain carries TRBV28 and TRBJ1-5, with TRBD1 matching 10 bases. J lost 3 bases, V lost 4 bases, and 6 bases had no gene match. Germline lookup yields CDR1 MDHEN and CDR2 SYDVKM. The CDR3 length is 16 residues. CDR3 nucleotide sequence: TGTGCCAGCAGTTCACCGGGACAGGGGTTCAATCAGCCCCAGCATTTT. This gives the protein CASSSPGQGFNQPQHF.

This chain joins TRBV2 and TRBJ2-7; 7 bases are shared with TRBD2. Germline V gives CDR1 SNHLY, CDR2 FYNNEI. CDR3 length: 13 residues. V dropped 5 bases and J dropped 6; count of bases not matched to a gene: 7. CDR3 DNA: TGTGCCAGCAGTTTTCCGACTAGCCTCGAGCAGTACTTC. Protein sequence: CASSFPTSLEQYF.

The chain is built from TRBV6-4 and TRBJ1-1; 7 positions match TRBD1. The CDR3 is made up of 17 amino acids. V was pared by 0 bases and J by 11 bases, with 18 bases of the junction left unmatched. Looked up from germline, CDR1 is MRHNA and CDR2 is SNTAGT. The CDR3 DNA reads as TGTGCCAGCAGTGACTCTGACCGAAAACCTAGGGGGCTAGGGGCTTTCTTT. Amino acids: CASSDSDRKPRGLGAFF.